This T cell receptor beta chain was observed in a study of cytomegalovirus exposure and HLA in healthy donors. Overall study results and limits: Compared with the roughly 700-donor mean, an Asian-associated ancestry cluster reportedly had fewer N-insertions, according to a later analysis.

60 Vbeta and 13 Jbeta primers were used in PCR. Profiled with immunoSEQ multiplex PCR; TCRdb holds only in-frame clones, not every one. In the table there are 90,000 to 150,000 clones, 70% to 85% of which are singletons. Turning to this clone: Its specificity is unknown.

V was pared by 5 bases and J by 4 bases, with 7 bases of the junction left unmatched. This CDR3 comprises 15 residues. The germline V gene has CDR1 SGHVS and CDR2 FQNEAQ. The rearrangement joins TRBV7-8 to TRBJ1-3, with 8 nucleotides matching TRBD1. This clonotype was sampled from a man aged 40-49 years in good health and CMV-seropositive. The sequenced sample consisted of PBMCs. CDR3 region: CASSPSRGLGNTIYF. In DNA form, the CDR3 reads TGTGCCAGCAGCCCATCCAGGGGGCTGGGAAACACCATATATTTT.